Listed below are T cell receptor beta chains from one sample, sequenced in a study of blood T cell repertoires in COVID-19. Sequencing used immunoSEQ multiplex PCR; TCRdb keeps in-frame clones, though not all of them. The repertoire consists of over 50,000 clones, with more than 90% occurring once and the leading ten covering about 6.5%. The specimen sequenced was peripheral blood. The receptor source for this set is a man aged 45-65 years with active COVID-19. Each CDR3 is given with its conserved first and last residue. A D gene is named only where the DNA matches it firmly. Where a row states a size, it is once, few, many or the class of an expanded clone; other rows omit it.

J: TRBJ1-4; V: TRBV30; size: NA; D: NA; CDR3: CAWLGGSRQSNEKLFF; DNA: TGTGCCTGGTTGGGAGGTTCTCGACAGTCTAATGAAAAACTGTTTTTT
J: TRBJ2-5; V: TRBV19; size: NA; D: TRBD2; CDR3: CASSIGGGRETQYF; DNA: TGTGCCAGTAGTATAGGCGGGGGGAGGGAGACCCAGTACTTC
J: TRBJ1-2; V: TRBV2; size: NA; D: TRBD1; CDR3: CASILRTGDPYGYTF; DNA: TGTGCCAGCATCCTCCGGACAGGGGACCCCTATGGCTACACCTTC
J: TRBJ2-2; V: TRBV7-2; size: once; D: NA; CDR3: CASSPHRNRVNGELFF; DNA: TGTGCCAGCAGCCCGCACCGGAACAGGGTAAACGGGGAGCTGTTTTTT
J: TRBJ1-5; V: TRBV10-3; size: NA; D: TRBD1; CDR3: CAISETGTGDQPQHF; DNA: TGTGCCATCAGTGAGACCGGGACAGGGGATCAGCCCCAGCATTTT
J: TRBJ2-1; V: TRBV7-8; size: few; D: TRBD2; CDR3: CASSLETSGSPDEQFF; DNA: TGTGCCAGCAGCTTAGAAACTAGCGGGAGTCCAGATGAGCAGTTCTTC
J: TRBJ2-3; V: TRBV9; size: NA; D: NA; CDR3: CASSAGFLGDTQYF; DNA: TGTGCCAGCTCGGCCGGCTTTCTCGGGGATACGCAGTATTTT
J: TRBJ1-1; V: TRBV7-2; size: NA; D: NA; CDR3: CASSQTMNTEAFF; DNA: TGTGCCAGCAGTCAAACAATGAACACTGAAGCTTTCTTT
J: TRBJ1-6; V: TRBV7-6; size: NA; D: NA; CDR3: CASSLRSRGYDSPLHF; DNA: TGTGCCAGCAGCTTAAGATCTCGGGGTTATGATTCACCCCTCCACTTT
J: TRBJ2-1; V: TRBV6-5; size: NA; D: TRBD2; CDR3: CASSSIAGENNEQFF; DNA: TGTGCCAGCAGTTCGATAGCGGGGGAGAACAATGAGCAGTTCTTC
J: TRBJ1-5; V: TRBV9; size: NA; D: TRBD1; CDR3: CASSKAMTGDSNQPQHF; DNA: TGTGCCAGCAGCAAAGCGATGACAGGGGACAGCAATCAGCCCCAGCATTTT
J: TRBJ1-5; V: TRBV30; size: few; D: NA; CDR3: CAWTRGGGQPQHF; DNA: TGTGCCTGGACCCGGGGAGGGGGACAGCCCCAGCATTTT
J: TRBJ2-7; V: TRBV7-9; size: few; D: NA; CDR3: CASSPDGSSYEQYF; DNA: TGTGCCAGCAGCCCAGACGGGAGCTCCTACGAGCAGTACTTC
J: TRBJ2-1; V: TRBV13; size: NA; D: TRBD2; CDR3: CASSLAGLAGRAYNEQFF; DNA: TGTGCCAGCAGCTTAGCGGGACTAGCGGGAAGGGCCTACAATGAGCAGTTCTTC
J: TRBJ2-1; V: TRBV6-2/TRBV6-3; size: NA; D: TRBD2; CDR3: CASSLQLAGSPQGNEQFF; DNA: TGTGCCAGCAGTTTGCAACTAGCGGGGTCCCCCCAGGGGAATGAGCAGTTCTTC
J: TRBJ2-5; V: TRBV24-1; size: NA; D: TRBD2; CDR3: CATSDFKAGVETQYF; DNA: TGTGCCACCAGTGATTTTAAAGCGGGAGTAGAGACCCAGTACTTC
J: TRBJ1-5; V: TRBV7-9; size: NA; D: TRBD1; CDR3: CASSFTGDQPQHF; DNA: TGTGCCAGCAGCTTTACAGGGGATCAGCCCCAGCATTTT
J: TRBJ2-1; V: TRBV28; size: NA; D: TRBD2; CDR3: CASGGGGGPFEQFF; DNA: TGTGCCAGCGGGGGTGGCGGGGGGCCTTTTGAGCAGTTCTTC
J: TRBJ2-5; V: TRBV15; size: NA; D: NA; CDR3: CATSRKKQGAQETQYF; DNA: TGTGCCACCAGCAGGAAAAAACAGGGTGCCCAAGAGACCCAGTACTTC
J: TRBJ2-7; V: TRBV5-4; size: NA; D: TRBD2; CDR3: CASSPRPGGSGNEQYF; DNA: TGTGCCAGCAGCCCGCGCCCGGGGGGTTCAGGAAACGAGCAGTACTTC
J: TRBJ2-7; V: TRBV6-8; size: NA; D: NA; CDR3: CASSTVDPFEGEQYF; DNA: TGTGCCAGCAGTACCGTTGACCCCTTTGAGGGCGAGCAGTACTTC
J: TRBJ2-3; V: TRBV4-1; size: NA; D: TRBD2; CDR3: CASSQGSGKEADTQYF; DNA: TGCGCCAGCAGCCAAGGAAGCGGGAAAGAGGCAGATACGCAGTATTTT
J: TRBJ2-7; V: TRBV6-7; size: NA; D: TRBD1; CDR3: CAGRTGPPYEQYF; DNA: TGTGCCGGGCGGACAGGCCCACCCTACGAGCAGTACTTC
J: TRBJ2-4; V: TRBV6-2/TRBV6-3; size: NA; D: TRBD1; CDR3: CASSTTGQPRPQYF; DNA: TGTGCCAGCAGTACCACGGGACAGCCAAGGCCTCAGTACTTC
J: TRBJ1-6; V: TRBV14; size: NA; D: NA; CDR3: CASGRLQNSPLHF; DNA: TGTGCCAGCGGAAGACTACAGAATTCACCCCTCCACTTT
J: TRBJ2-7; V: TRBV6-1; size: NA; D: TRBD2; CDR3: CASSETPSGIVYEQYF; DNA: TGTGCCAGCAGTGAGACTCCTAGCGGGATAGTCTACGAGCAGTACTTC
J: TRBJ1-6; V: TRBV14; size: NA; D: TRBD1; CDR3: CASSRTQGANSPLHF; DNA: TGTGCCAGCAGCCGTACACAGGGGGCCAATTCACCCCTCCACTTT
J: TRBJ2-3; V: TRBV9; size: NA; D: TRBD1; CDR3: CASSVVPSAGGRTDTQYF; DNA: TGTGCCAGCAGCGTAGTTCCTTCCGCAGGGGGTCGCACAGATACGCAGTATTTT
J: TRBJ1-3; V: TRBV5-6; size: NA; D: NA; CDR3: CASSSTVNTIYF; DNA: TGTGCCAGCAGCTCGACAGTTAACACCATATATTTT
J: TRBJ2-5; V: TRBV30; size: NA; D: NA; CDR3: CAWSVTVSVQETQYF; DNA: TGTGCCTGGAGTGTGACAGTCTCCGTCCAAGAGACCCAGTACTTC
J: TRBJ2-7; V: TRBV6-5; size: NA; D: TRBD2; CDR3: CASTGGVSYEQYF; DNA: TGTGCCAGCACCGGGGGGGTCTCCTACGAGCAGTACTTC
J: TRBJ2-3; V: TRBV15; size: NA; D: NA; CDR3: CATSRVKRGTDTQYF; DNA: TGTGCCACCAGCAGAGTCAAGCGGGGCACAGATACGCAGTATTTT
J: TRBJ1-4; V: TRBV28; size: NA; D: NA; CDR3: CASYRPQGNLSGKLFF; DNA: TGTGCCAGCTACCGGCCCCAGGGGAATTTATCGGGAAAACTGTTTTTT
J: TRBJ2-7; V: TRBV5-1; size: NA; D: NA; CDR3: CASSHQRTPQQYF; DNA: TGCGCCAGCAGCCACCAACGGACTCCTCAGCAGTACTTC
J: TRBJ1-5; V: TRBV7-9; size: few; D: TRBD1; CDR3: CASSRSGQANQPQHF; DNA: TGTGCCAGCAGCCGAAGCGGACAGGCGAATCAGCCCCAGCATTTT
J: TRBJ2-2; V: TRBV2; size: NA; D: NA; CDR3: CASSEALITGELFF; DNA: TGTGCCAGCAGTGAAGCCCTAATCACCGGGGAGCTGTTTTTT
J: TRBJ2-7; V: TRBV6-6; size: NA; D: NA; CDR3: CASRPRSQTYEQYF; DNA: TGTGCCAGCAGGCCACGGAGCCAAACCTACGAGCAGTACTTC
J: TRBJ2-3; V: TRBV4-2; size: NA; D: TRBD2; CDR3: CASSQHSRTSGNTDTQYF; DNA: TGTGCCAGCAGCCAACACTCTCGGACTAGCGGGAACACAGATACGCAGTATTTT
J: TRBJ1-3; V: TRBV27; size: NA; D: NA; CDR3: CASSRSGTGNTIYF; DNA: TGTGCCAGCAGTCGATCCGGGACAGGAAACACCATATATTTT
J: TRBJ2-2; V: TRBV13; size: NA; D: TRBD1; CDR3: CASSRDRSGTGELFF; DNA: TGTGCCAGCAGCCGGGACAGGTCGGGCACCGGGGAGCTGTTTTTT
J: TRBJ1-2; V: TRBV15; size: NA; D: NA; CDR3: CATSSPRRELNYGYTF; DNA: TGTGCCACCAGCAGCCCCAGGAGGGAGCTTAACTATGGCTACACCTTC
J: TRBJ2-1; V: TRBV19; size: NA; D: NA; CDR3: CASSPRRAYNEQFF; DNA: TGTGCCAGTAGTCCCAGGCGAGCCTACAATGAGCAGTTCTTC
J: TRBJ2-1; V: TRBV4-2; size: NA; D: TRBD2; CDR3: CASSLTLAGGFNEQFF; DNA: TGTGCCAGCAGCCTCACACTAGCGGGGGGGTTTAATGAGCAGTTCTTC
J: TRBJ2-1; V: TRBV4-2; size: NA; D: TRBD2; CDR3: CASSPRSGREGNEQFF; DNA: TGTGCCAGCAGCCCCCGTAGCGGGAGGGAAGGCAATGAGCAGTTCTTC
J: TRBJ1-5; V: TRBV15; size: NA; D: NA; CDR3: CATSRDLNQPQHF; DNA: TGTGCCACCAGCAGAGATCTGAATCAGCCCCAGCATTTT
J: TRBJ1-1; V: TRBV10-3; size: NA; D: NA; CDR3: CAISVEGKAFF; DNA: TGTGCCATCAGTGTTGAGGGAAAAGCTTTCTTT
J: TRBJ2-7; V: TRBV6-5; size: NA; D: TRBD1; CDR3: CASSYDRAQEQYF; DNA: TGTGCCAGCAGTTACGACAGGGCTCAGGAGCAGTACTTC
J: TRBJ1-2; V: TRBV6-6; size: once; D: TRBD1; CDR3: CASTRGNYGYTF; DNA: TGTGCCAGCACCAGGGGGAACTATGGCTACACCTTC
J: TRBJ2-2; V: TRBV6-5; size: NA; D: NA; CDR3: CASSYINTGELFF; DNA: TGTGCCAGCAGTTACATAAACACCGGGGAGCTGTTTTTT
J: TRBJ2-1; V: TRBV5-1; size: NA; D: NA; CDR3: CASSLTLSNEQFF; DNA: TGCGCCAGCAGCTTGACCCTTAGTAATGAGCAGTTCTTC
J: TRBJ1-6; V: TRBV27; size: NA; D: NA; CDR3: CASRSRISAGPGSYNSPLHF; DNA: TGTGCCAGCAGGTCACGAATTAGCGCGGGGCCCGGCTCCTATAATTCACCCCTCCACTTT